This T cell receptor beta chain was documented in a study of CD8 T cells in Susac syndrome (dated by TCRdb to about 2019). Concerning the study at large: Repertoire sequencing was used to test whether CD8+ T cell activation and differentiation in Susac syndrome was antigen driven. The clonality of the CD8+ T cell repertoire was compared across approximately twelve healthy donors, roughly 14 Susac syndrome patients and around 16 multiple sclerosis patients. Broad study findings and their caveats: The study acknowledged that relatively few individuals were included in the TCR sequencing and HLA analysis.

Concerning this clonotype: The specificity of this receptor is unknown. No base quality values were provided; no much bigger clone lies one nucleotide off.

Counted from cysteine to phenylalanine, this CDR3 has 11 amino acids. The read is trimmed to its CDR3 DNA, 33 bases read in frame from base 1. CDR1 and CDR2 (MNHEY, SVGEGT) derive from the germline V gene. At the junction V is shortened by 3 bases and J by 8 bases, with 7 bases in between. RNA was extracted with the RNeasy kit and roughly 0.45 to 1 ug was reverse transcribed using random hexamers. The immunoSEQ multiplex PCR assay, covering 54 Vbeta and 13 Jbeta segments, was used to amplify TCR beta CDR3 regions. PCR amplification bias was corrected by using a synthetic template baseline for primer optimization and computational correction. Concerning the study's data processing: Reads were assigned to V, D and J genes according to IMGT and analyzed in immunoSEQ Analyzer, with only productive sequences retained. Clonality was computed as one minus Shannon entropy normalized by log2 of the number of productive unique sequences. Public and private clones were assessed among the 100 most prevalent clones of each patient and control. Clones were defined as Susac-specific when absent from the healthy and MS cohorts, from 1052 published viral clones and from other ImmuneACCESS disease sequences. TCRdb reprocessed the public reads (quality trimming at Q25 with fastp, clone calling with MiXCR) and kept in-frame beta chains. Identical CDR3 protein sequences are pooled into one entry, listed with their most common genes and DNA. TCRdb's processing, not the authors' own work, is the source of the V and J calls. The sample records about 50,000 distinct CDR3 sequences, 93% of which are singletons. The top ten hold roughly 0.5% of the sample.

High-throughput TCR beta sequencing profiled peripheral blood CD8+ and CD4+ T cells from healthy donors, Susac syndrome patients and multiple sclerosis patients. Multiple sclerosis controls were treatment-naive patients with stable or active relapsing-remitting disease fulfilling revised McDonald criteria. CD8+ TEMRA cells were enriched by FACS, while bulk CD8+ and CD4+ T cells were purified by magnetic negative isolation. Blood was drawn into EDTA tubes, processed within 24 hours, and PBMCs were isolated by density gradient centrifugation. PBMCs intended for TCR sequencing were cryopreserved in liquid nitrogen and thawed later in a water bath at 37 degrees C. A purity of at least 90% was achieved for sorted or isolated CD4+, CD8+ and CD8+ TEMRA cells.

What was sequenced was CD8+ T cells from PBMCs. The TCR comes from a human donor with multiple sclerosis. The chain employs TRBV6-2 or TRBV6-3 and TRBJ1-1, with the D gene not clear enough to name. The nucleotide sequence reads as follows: TGTGCCAGCAGTTATGCAGTGGAAGCTTTCTTT. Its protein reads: CASSYAVEAFF.